Below are 26 T cell receptor beta chains sequenced from a single sample in a study of metastatic and nonmetastatic thyroid tumors. Via MiXCR, TCRdb re-called the PCR reads. The repertoire consists of 13,000 to 15,000 clones, with around a quarter occurring once and the leading ten covering about 8.3%. Thyroid surgery had not been preceded by any treatment in any patient. Sequencing input: tumor tissue. The receptor source for this set is a female donor with papillary thyroid cancer or a benign thyroid nodule (not recorded which). Some clones in this sample may be carry-over from other donors' samples.

In its sample, this clone was seen many times. This chain connects TRBV19 to TRBJ2-2; possibly TRBD2 for D (5 bases). The CDR3 spans 13 residues. V was trimmed by 7 bases and J by 7 bases, leaving 13 bases between them. Germline-derived CDR1 and CDR2 are LNHDA and SQIVND (reference sequence). The CDR3 DNA follows: TGTGCCAGTACGAGGACTCTCCTCGGGGAGCTGTTTTTT. Translating gives CASTRTLLGELFF.

By share of the sample, this clone is medium-sized (0.01 to 0.1%). This chain connects TRBV6-1 to TRBJ2-2; unclear D gene. Between the trimmed V and J ends, which lost 6 bases and 5 bases, there was a span of 16 bases. CDR1 is MNHNS, CDR2 SASEGT, per germline. CDR3 length: 15 amino acids. The CDR3 DNA follows: TGTGCCAGCAGCCATCAATACGGTCAAACCGGGGAGCTGTTTTTT. It translates to CASSHQYGQTGELFF.

J is TRBJ1-1 and V is TRBV5-6, with 7 positions matching TRBD1. The CDR3 length is 13 residues. Germline lookup yields CDR1 SGHDT and CDR2 YYEEEE. With V trimmed by 2 bases and J by 5 bases, 3 bases remained unmatched. The chain's CDR3 is CASSFTGDTEAFF. In nucleotides, the CDR3 is TGTGCCAGCAGCTTCACAGGGGATACTGAAGCTTTCTTT.

V gene TRBV11-2 combines with J gene TRBJ2-7; TRBD2 matches at 8 bases. Germline-derived CDR1 and CDR2 are SGHAT and FQNNGV. V trimming: 6 bases; J trimming: 3 bases; junction bases outside the gene matches: 13. The CDR3 has 16 residues. This chain's CDR3 is CASRPRSGTWCYEQYF. CDR3 bases: TGTGCCAGCAGACCGCGTAGCGGGACTTGGTGCTACGAGCAGTACTTC.

This sequence joins TRBV6-2 or TRBV6-3 and TRBJ2-1; 7 bases are shared with TRBD2. The CDR3 has 15 amino acids. The J segment lost 4 bases and the V segment lost 10 bases, leaving 13 bases of the junction unmatched. Germline lookup yields CDR1 MNHEY and CDR2 SVGEGT. CDR3 residues: CATQTELACYNEQFF. CDR3 in DNA: TGTGCCACCCAGACGGAACTAGCGTGTTACAATGAGCAGTTCTTC.

In its sample, this clone was seen a few times. This chain uses TRBV6-2 or TRBV6-3 with TRBJ2-7; TRBD2 matches at 11 bases. The CDR3 has 14 amino acids. Germline values: CDR1 MNHEY, CDR2 SVGEGT. After removal of 2 bases from V and 5 bases from J, the junction contained 2 bases not matched to a gene. The CDR3 DNA follows: TGTGCCAGCAGTTACCCACTAGCGGGAGACGAGCAGTACTTC. This translates into CASSYPLAGDEQYF.

A few counts support this clone. The DNA of the CDR3 is TGTGCCAGCAGCAGCGGGAAGTATTACAATGAGCAGTTCTTC. Its translation is CASSSGKYYNEQFF. The chain employs TRBV6-1 and TRBJ2-1; 7 bases are shared with TRBD2. This CDR3 is built from 14 residues. From germline, CDR1 is MNHNS and CDR2 SASEGT. The junction had 6 bases not matched to a gene; V was cut back by 6 bases and J by 4 bases.

By share, this clone counts as medium-sized. This chain joins TRBV3-1 and TRBJ2-1; no definite D call. Germline CDR1 reads LGHDT; CDR2 reads YNNKEL (reference sequence). The CDR3 covers 12 residues. Trimming left V 8 bases short and J 4 bases short, with 9 bases between. CDR3 coding DNA: TGTGCCAGCTCCCGATCATACAATGAGCAGTTCTTC. Amino acids: CASSRSYNEQFF.

At least ten counts were recorded for this clone. The rearrangement joins TRBV4-1 to TRBJ2-3; TRBD2 aligns across 10 bases. The V gene end was trimmed by 3 bases and the J gene end by 2 bases; junction bases not matched to a gene: 5. Looked up from germline, CDR1 is MGHRA and CDR2 is YSYEKL. The CDR3 spans 16 residues. The CDR3 nucleotides are TGCGCCAGCAGCCAGGAAGCGGGAGGGAACACAGATACGCAGTATTTT. It yields the protein CASSQEAGGNTDTQYF.

This clone was counted once. This chain connects TRBV20-1 to TRBJ1-1; no reliable D call. Germline loops: CDR1 DFQATT, CDR2 SNEGSKA (reference sequence). The CDR3 totals 12 residues. The ends were cut back, 3 bases at V and 1 base at J, with 6 bases in the middle. The CDR3 DNA follows: TGCAGTGCTAGTTTTTGGAACACTGAAGCTTTCTTT. It codes for CSASFWNTEAFF.

This clone occurred many times. The chain joins TRBV20-1 to TRBJ1-2, with D possibly being TRBD1 (6 bases). Germline V lookup: CDR1 DFQATT, CDR2 SNEGSKA (reference sequence). This CDR3 is 12 amino acids long. The CDR3 DNA is TGCAGCATGTTAGGAGGGGGCTATGGCTACACCTTC. It yields the protein CSMLGGGYGYTF.

This clone has at least ten counts. This rearrangement joins TRBV7-3 to TRBJ2-2; D assignment may be TRBD1 or TRBD2 (5 bases each). CDR1 and CDR2 (germline): SGHTA, FQGTGA. This CDR3 has 14 residues. The V and J ends lost 4 bases and 2 bases respectively, with 8 bases between them. This CDR3 reads CASSWDQNTGELFF. The CDR3 DNA reads TGTGCCAGCAGCTGGGACCAAAACACCGGGGAGCTGTTTTTT.

This sequence joins TRBV3-1 and TRBJ2-7; 12 bases are shared with TRBD1. V gave up 3 bases and J gave up 7 bases; unmatched junction bases: 7. The CDR3 is made up of 15 amino acids. Per the germline V gene, CDR1 is LGHDT and CDR2 is YNNKEL (reference sequence). The CDR3 DNA reads as TGTGCCAGCAGCCACGTGGGACAGGGGGCGCAAGAGCAGTACTTC. Translated: CASSHVGQGAQEQYF.

This clone qualifies as medium-sized. CDR3 sequence reads: CASSRELGTGELFF. The DNA for the CDR3 is TGTGCCAGCAGTAGGGAATTAGGGACCGGGGAGCTGTTTTTT. The rearrangement links TRBV2 to TRBJ2-2; D unresolved. Trimming left V 5 bases short and J 5 bases short, with 12 bases between. There are 14 residues in the CDR3. CDR1 is SNHLY and CDR2 is FYNNEI in the germline V gene.

This clone has only a few counts. This chain links TRBV4-2 with TRBJ2-2; 9 bases line up with TRBD2. This CDR3 contains 17 residues. V dropped 4 bases and J dropped 6; count of bases not matched to a gene: 12. CDR1 is LGHNA and CDR2 is YNFKEQ in the germline V gene. The CDR3 region is CASSPPGLARGAGELFF. CDR3 nucleotide sequence: TGTGCCAGCAGCCCCCCGGGACTAGCAAGGGGGGCCGGGGAGCTGTTTTTT.

The CDR3, as DNA: TGTGCCTCGAGACAGAATAAAGATTTAACCCTCCACTTT. Translation: CASRQNKDLTLHF. The chain combines TRBV10-3 with TRBJ1-6, with D maybe TRBD1 (5 bases). In germline, CDR1 is ENHRY, CDR2 SYGVKD. The CDR3 runs 13 residues. V lost 11 bases to trimming and J lost 14 bases, with 22 bases between them.

The chain has TRBV12-3 or TRBV12-4 and TRBJ2-1; a weak D match, TRBD2 (6 bases). Trimming cost V 6 bases and J 4 bases, with 13 bases left between them. CDR3 length: 14 residues. CDR3 DNA sequence: TGTGCCAGCAGGGGCGGGAACTCATACAATGAGCAGTTCTTC. Protein product: CASRGGNSYNEQFF.

This clone is categorized as medium-sized. The rearrangement joins TRBV30 to TRBJ1-5; D gene unclear. The CDR3 spans 13 residues. With 0 bases removed from V and 1 base from J, the gap between germline ends came to 4 bases. Germline V CDR1 and CDR2: GTSNPN, SVGIG (reference sequence). This CDR3 reads CAWSVGSNQPQHF. The CDR3 coding sequence is TGTGCCTGGAGTGTAGGGAGCAATCAGCCCCAGCATTTT. Supplemented by reference TRBV30 and TRBJ1-5, the full variable domain reads SQTIHQWPATLVQPVGSPLSLECTVEGTSNPNLYWYRQAAGRGLQLLFYSVGIGQISSEVPQNLSASRPQDRQFILSSKKLLLSDSGFYLCAWSVGSNQPQHFGDGTRLSIL.

The chain links TRBV11-2 to TRBJ2-2, with D possibly matching TRBD2 (5 bases). The ends were cut back, 8 bases at V and 4 bases at J, with 14 bases in the middle. The CDR3 spans 14 residues. Germline CDR1 is SGHAT and CDR2 is FQNNGV. In DNA form, the CDR3 reads TGTGCCAGCCGAGGCGAGGGAAGCACCGGGGAGCTGTTTTTT. Its translation: CASRGEGSTGELFF.

As to this clone: One end of the junction varies from germline; a read error may be responsible. This chain joins TRBV11-2 and TRBJ1-2; the match to TRBD1 covers 7 bases. This CDR3 comprises 15 residues. CDR1 SGHAT and CDR2 FQNNGV come from the germline V gene. For the CDR3, the DNA is TGTACCAGCAGCCTAGTGGGACAGAAGGTAAAAGGCTACACCTTC. Its protein is CTSSLVGQKVKGYTF.

This clone has a count of ten or more. The gene calls are TRBV6-4 and TRBJ2-1; 8 nucleotides align to TRBD2. Losses at the gene ends were 4 bases for V and 6 bases for J; bases not matched to a gene: 5. Germline V lookup: CDR1 MRHNA, CDR2 SNTAGT. The CDR3 length is 14 residues. CDR3 region: CASSGSGSSNEQFF. CDR3 sequence (DNA): TGTGCCAGCAGTGGAAGCGGGAGTAGCAATGAGCAGTTCTTC.

The sample holds many counts of this clone. The chain employs TRBV20-1 and TRBJ1-5; D perhaps matches TRBD1 (5 bases). The ends were cut back, 3 bases at V and 9 bases at J, with 15 bases in the middle. CDR1 is DFQATT and CDR2 is SNEGSKA in the germline V gene (reference sequence). There are 13 residues in the CDR3. The chain's CDR3 is CSASKGRRRPQHF. CDR3 nucleotides: TGCAGTGCTAGCAAGGGGCGGAGGCGGCCCCAGCATTTT.

This clone showed up just a few times. The chain has TRBV28 and TRBJ1-1; D is uncertain. The CDR3 is made up of 13 amino acids. CDR1 is MDHEN and CDR2 is SYDVKM in the germline V gene. Trimming stripped 10 bases from V and 5 bases from J, with 17 bases between. CDR3 sequence (DNA): TGTGCCACCAAACACACAGTGGGGACTGAAGCTTTCTTT. Protein: CATKHTVGTEAFF.

On this clone itself: The germline gene is not matched at one end of the junction; a read error may be the cause. The rearrangement joins TRBV11-2 to TRBJ1-2; D is uncertain. CDR1 SGHAT and CDR2 FQNNGV come from the germline V gene. The CDR3 length is 16 residues. The CDR3 region is CASSIDGSVGIGGYTF. The CDR3 DNA reads TGTGCCAGCAGCATAGATGGGTCAGTGGGAATTGGGGGCTACACCTTC.

The chain recombines TRBV6-2 or TRBV6-3 with TRBJ1-1; no clear D gene. V was shortened by 4 bases and J by 3 bases, with 3 bases between the two germline ends. Germline CDR1 MNHEY, CDR2 SVGEGT. The CDR3 extends over 11 amino acids. The CDR3, as DNA: TGTGCCAGCAGTTCATACACTGAAGCTTTCTTT. Its protein product is CASSSYTEAFF.

This clone occurred many times. The chain carries TRBV5-5 and TRBJ1-2; 7 nucleotides align to TRBD1. Germline V lookup: CDR1 SGHKS, CDR2 YYEKEE (reference sequence). V was clipped by 5 bases and J by 2 bases; unmatched bases: 9. The CDR3 extends over 15 amino acids. As DNA, the CDR3 is TGTGCCAGCAGTCGACAGGGAAGTGCGAACTATGGCTACACCTTC. Protein: CASSRQGSANYGYTF.